This T cell receptor (beta chain) was identified during a study of lymphopenia after photon versus proton radiotherapy. Overall study findings and caveats: Post-nadir TCR diversity decline inversely tracked overall survival among those who died.

Assay used: immunoSEQ multiplex PCR; TCRdb lists only in-frame clones, some missing. The sample carries about 7,500 clones, roughly nine tenths recorded once. Details on this clone: Its specificity is unknown.

Germline V gives CDR1 SGHRS, CDR2 YFSETQ. V was clipped by 4 bases and J by 1 base, with 8 bases between them. This CDR3 contains 13 residues. The rearrangement links TRBV5-1 to TRBJ1-1; D perhaps matches TRBD1 (6 bases). The material was peripheral blood, obtained from a patient treated with photon-based radiotherapy. This sequence originates from a woman aged 70 to 79 with pancreatic cancer. The CDR3 region is CASSKDRNTEAFF. The CDR3 coding sequence is TGCGCCAGCAGCAAGGACAGGAACACTGAAGCTTTCTTT.